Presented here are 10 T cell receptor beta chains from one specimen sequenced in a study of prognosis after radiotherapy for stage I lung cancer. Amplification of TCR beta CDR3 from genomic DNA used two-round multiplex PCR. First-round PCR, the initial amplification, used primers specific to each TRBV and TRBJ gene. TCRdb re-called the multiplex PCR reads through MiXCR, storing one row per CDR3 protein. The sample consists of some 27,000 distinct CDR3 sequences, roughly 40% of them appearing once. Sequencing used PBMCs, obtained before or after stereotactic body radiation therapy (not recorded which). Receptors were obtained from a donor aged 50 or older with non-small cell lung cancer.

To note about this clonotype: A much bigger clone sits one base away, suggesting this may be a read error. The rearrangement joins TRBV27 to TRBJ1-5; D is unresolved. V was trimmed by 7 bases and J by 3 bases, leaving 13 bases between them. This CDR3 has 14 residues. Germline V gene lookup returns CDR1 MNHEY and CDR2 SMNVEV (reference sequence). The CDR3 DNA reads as TGTGCCAGCAATACTCGACCGTACAATCAGCCCCAGCATTTT. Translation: CASNTRPYNQPQHF.

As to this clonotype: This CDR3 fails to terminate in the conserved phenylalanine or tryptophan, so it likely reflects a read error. For the CDR3, the DNA is TGTGCCAGCAGACGACAGGATTCGTACGAGCAGTACTTA. Translation: CASRRQDSYEQYL. The chain links TRBV25-1 to TRBJ2-7, with a tentative D call TRBD1 (6 bases). Looked up from germline, CDR1 is MGHDK and CDR2 is SYGVNS. The CDR3 is 13 amino acids. The V end was cut by 6 bases, the J end by 4 bases, with 13 bases between.

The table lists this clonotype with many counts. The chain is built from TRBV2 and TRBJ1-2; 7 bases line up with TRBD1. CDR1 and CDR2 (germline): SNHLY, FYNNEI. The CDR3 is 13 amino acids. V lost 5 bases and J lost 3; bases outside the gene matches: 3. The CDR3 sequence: CASSNDRDYGYTF. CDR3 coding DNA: TGTGCCAGCAGTAATGACAGGGACTATGGCTACACCTTC.

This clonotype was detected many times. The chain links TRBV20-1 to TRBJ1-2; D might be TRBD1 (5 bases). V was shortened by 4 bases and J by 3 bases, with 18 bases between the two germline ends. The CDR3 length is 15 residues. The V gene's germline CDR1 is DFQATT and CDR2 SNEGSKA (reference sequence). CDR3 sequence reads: CSAIRDPAMDYGYTF. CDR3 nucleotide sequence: TGCAGTGCTATCCGGGACCCCGCTATGGACTATGGCTACACCTTC.

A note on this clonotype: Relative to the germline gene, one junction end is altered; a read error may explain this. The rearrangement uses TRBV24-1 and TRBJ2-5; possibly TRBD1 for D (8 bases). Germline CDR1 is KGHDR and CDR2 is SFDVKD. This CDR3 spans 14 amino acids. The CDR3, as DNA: TGTGCCACCAGTGATCCCAGGGGGCGGGAGAACCAGTACTTC. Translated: CATSDPRGRENQYF.

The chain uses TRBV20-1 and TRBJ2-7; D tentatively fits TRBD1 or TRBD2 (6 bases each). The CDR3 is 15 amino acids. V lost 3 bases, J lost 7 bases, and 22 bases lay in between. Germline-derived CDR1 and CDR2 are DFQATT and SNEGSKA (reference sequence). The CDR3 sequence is CSASRQVNNAGEQYF. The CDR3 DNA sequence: TGCAGTGCTAGTAGACAGGTGAACAACGCGGGGGAGCAGTACTTC.

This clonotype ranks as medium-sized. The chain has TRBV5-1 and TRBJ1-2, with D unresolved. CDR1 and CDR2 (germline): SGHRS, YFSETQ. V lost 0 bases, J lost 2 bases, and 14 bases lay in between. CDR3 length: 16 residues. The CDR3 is CASSLADHASNYGYTF. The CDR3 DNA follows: TGCGCCAGCAGCTTGGCCGATCACGCTTCGAACTATGGCTACACCTTC.

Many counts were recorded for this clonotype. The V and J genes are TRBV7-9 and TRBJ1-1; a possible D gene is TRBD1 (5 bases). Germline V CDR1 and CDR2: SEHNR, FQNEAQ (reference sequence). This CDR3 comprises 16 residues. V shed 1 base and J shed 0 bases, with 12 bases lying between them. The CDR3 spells CASSLGFGGMNTEAFF. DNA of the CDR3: TGTGCCAGCAGCTTAGGGTTTGGGGGAATGAACACTGAAGCTTTCTTT.

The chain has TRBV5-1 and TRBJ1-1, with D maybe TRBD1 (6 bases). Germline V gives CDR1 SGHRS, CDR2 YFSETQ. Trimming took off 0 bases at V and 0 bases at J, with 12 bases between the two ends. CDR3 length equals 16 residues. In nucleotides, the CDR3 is TGCGCCAGCAGCTTGGGAGGGTGGACAGTGAACACTGAAGCTTTCTTT. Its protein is CASSLGGWTVNTEAFF. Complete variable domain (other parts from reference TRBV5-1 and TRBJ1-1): KAGVTQTPRYLIKTRGQQVTLSCSPISGHRSVSWYQQTPGQGLQFLFEYFSETQRNKGNFPGRFSGRQFSNSRSEMNVSTLELGDSALYLCASSLGGWTVNTEAFFGQGTRLTVV.

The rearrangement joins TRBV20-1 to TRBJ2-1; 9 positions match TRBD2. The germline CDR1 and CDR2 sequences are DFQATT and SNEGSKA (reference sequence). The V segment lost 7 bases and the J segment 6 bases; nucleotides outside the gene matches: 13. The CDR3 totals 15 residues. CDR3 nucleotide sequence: TGCAGTGATGGGAGACCGGGACTAGCCATCAATGAGCAGTTCTTC. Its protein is CSDGRPGLAINEQFF.